The clone carrying this T cell receptor (beta chain) was detected only a few times. Antigen specificity is unknown. The junction differs from germline at one of its ends, possibly a read error. TCRdb processed the 5' RACE reads anew with MiXCR; each CDR3 protein has one entry. The repertoire holds roughly 280,000 distinct CDR3 sequences, with 20% as singletons. The data are from a study of CD8 T cells in ankylosing spondylitis. Overall study results and limits: Researchers report that disease-linked clones proved CD8+ and relatively rare in peripheral blood. According to the report, clones linked to the disease were significantly enriched in matched synovial fluid samples taken from ankylosing spondylitis patients. What appeared characteristic of ankylosing spondylitis blood was a TCR beta motif of eight highly homologous variants.

Looked up from germline, CDR1 is SSHAT and CDR2 is FNYEAQ (reference sequence). CDR3 length: 15 residues. The sequencing input was blood, either unsorted or a sorted T cell fraction (not recorded which). The source of this sequence is a male donor with ankylosing spondylitis or in good health (not recorded which). The chain couples TRBV7-7 to TRBJ2-1; TRBD2 agrees at 10 bases. The CDR3 bases are TGTGCTAGCAGCTTATCCCCTAGCGGGGGAAATGAGCAGTTCTTC. Protein sequence: CASSLSPSGGNEQFF.